These T cell receptor beta chains were read from a single sample in a study of T cells in Graves' hyperthyroidism and ophthalmopathy. Each CDR3 protein gets one entry after TCRdb re-called the multiplex PCR reads with MiXCR. Among under 400,000 distinct CDR3 sequences listed, around 20% were seen once. Material: blood. Every receptor here comes from a woman aged 45-65 years with Graves' hyperthyroidism. Each CDR3 is given with its conserved first and last residue. D genes are given only for firm matches. Clone size is stated in some rows and not others, as once, few, many or a class when expanded.

v_call	clone_size	j_call	d_call	cdr3_nt	cdr3_aa
TRBV20-1	few	TRBJ1-5	-	TGCAGTGCGAGACCCGGGAATCGCAATCAGCCCCAGCATTTT	CSARPGNRNQPQHF
TRBV5-4	few	TRBJ1-6	TRBD1	TGTGCCAGCAGCGTCGACAGGGGTTTAATGAGTTCACCCCTCCACTTT	CASSVDRGLMSSPLHF
TRBV5-1	few	TRBJ1-2	-	TGCGCCAGCAGCTTGGCCTCCAGTGATGGCTACACCTTC	CASSLASSDGYTF
TRBV4-1	-	TRBJ2-3	TRBD1	TGCGCCAGCAGCCAAGAGTCTTGGGGGACAGTCCCAACCAGTCCCCCAGATACGCAGTATTTT	CASSQESWGTVPTSPPDTQYF
TRBV9	few	TRBJ2-7	-	TGTGCCAGCGGCGTAGAGGGGACCGCGAACTACGAGCAGTACTTC	CASGVEGTANYEQYF
TRBV20-1	few	TRBJ1-5	-	TGCAGTGCTAGAGATCGGCGTGGGCTGGCCAGATCGTTAGGCAATCAGCCCCAGCATTTT	CSARDRRGLARSLGNQPQHF
TRBV27	once	TRBJ1-3	-	TGTGCCAGCAGTTTATACGGCACAGGAGCTGGAAACACCATATATTTT	CASSLYGTGAGNTIYF
TRBV2	-	TRBJ2-2	-	TGTGCCAGCAGTGAAGGAGACAGCAACACCGGGGAGCTGTTTTTT	CASSEGDSNTGELFF
TRBV28	-	TRBJ2-1	TRBD2	TGTGCCAGCACCCCCGGGGGGGAGAGATACAATGAGCAGTTCTTC	CASTPGGERYNEQFF
TRBV20-1	-	TRBJ1-5	TRBD1	TGCAGTGCAACCGGACAGGGGAAGGGTCAGCCCCAGCATTTT	CSATGQGKGQPQHF
TRBV2	-	TRBJ2-2	TRBD1	TGTGCCAGCAGGAACAGGGGGCGGGAAGGCGGGGAGCTGTTTTTT	CASRNRGREGGELFF
TRBV5-1	few	TRBJ1-2	-	TGCGCCAGCAGCTTGTCGGTGTCAGCTAACTATGGCTACACCTTC	CASSLSVSANYGYTF
TRBV12-3/TRBV12-4	many	TRBJ1-1	-	TGTGCCAGCAGTTTACGGCGGATGAACACTGAAGCTTTCTTT	CASSLRRMNTEAFF
TRBV15	-	TRBJ1-4	-	TGTGCCACCAGCAGAGACCCTAGGGCTGGTGAAAAACTGTTTTTT	CATSRDPRAGEKLFF
TRBV25-1	few	TRBJ1-5	-	TGTGCCAGCAGTGAATCAAGTTCTGATCAGCCCCAGCATTTT	CASSESSSDQPQHF
TRBV19	few	TRBJ2-1	-	TGTGCCAGTAGTATAGATCCCCGGAATGGGTACAATGAGCAGTTCTTC	CASSIDPRNGYNEQFF
TRBV2	-	TRBJ2-1	TRBD2	TGTGCCAGCACCCGGACTAGCGCGCTTATTCATGGCCACAATGAGCAGTTCTTC	CASTRTSALIHGHNEQFF
TRBV11-3	many	TRBJ1-4	TRBD1	TGTGCCAGCAGCAAAGGAAACAGGGGTATGAATGAAAAACTGTTTTTT	CASSKGNRGMNEKLFF